A single sample gave rise to the 2 T cell receptor beta chains below, sequenced in a study of blood T cell repertoires in COVID-19. Data came from immunoSEQ multiplex PCR; TCRdb stores just in-frame clones and leaves some out. The sample includes about 310,000 clones, around 90% of them seen just once. The sequencing input was peripheral blood. The receptors were sampled from a woman in her 40s with COVID-19, enrolled during active disease.

The chain combines TRBV28 with TRBJ2-7; the match to TRBD2 covers 10 bases. The V segment lost 4 bases and the J segment 5 bases; nucleotides outside the gene matches: 8. Germline V gene sequence: CDR1 MDHEN, CDR2 SYDVKM. The CDR3 loop spans 15 amino acids. The CDR3 sequence: CASSSPSGRMDEQYF. In DNA form, the CDR3 reads TGTGCCAGCAGTTCCCCTAGCGGGAGAATGGACGAGCAGTACTTC.

This sequence joins TRBV28 and TRBJ1-3, with D unresolved. Deletions cut 2 bases from V and 0 bases from J, with 5 bases between. This CDR3 region has 14 residues. Germline V gene lookup returns CDR1 MDHEN and CDR2 SYDVKM. The CDR3 nucleotides read TGTGCCAGCAGTTTAGGGCACTCTGGAAACACCATATATTTT. It translates to CASSLGHSGNTIYF.